One and the same sample provided the 2 T cell receptor beta chains below, sequenced in a study of T-cell memory formation after mild COVID-19. TCRdb reanalysed the 5' RACE reads using MiXCR and keeps one entry per CDR3 protein. The table records about 360,000 distinct CDR3 sequences, 10% to 15% of them present only once. Sequenced: PBMCs or a T cell subset sorted from them (not recorded which). The receptors were sampled from a young man who had mild COVID-19 (a few samples of this study predate the infection). Cell type and time point are not known.

The chain uses TRBV5-1 and TRBJ2-2; D unresolved. The germline V gene has CDR1 SGHRS and CDR2 YFSETQ. The CDR3 sequence is 13 residues long. Between the trimmed V and J ends, which lost 1 base and 7 bases, there was a span of 8 bases. The CDR3 here is CASSLSLGGELFF. CDR3 sequence (DNA): TGCGCCAGCAGCTTGTCGCTGGGCGGGGAGCTGTTTTTT.

The CDR3 nucleotides are TGTGCCAGCAGCTTAGTCGTAGGATCCACGTCCAAGACCCAGTACTTC. It encodes CASSLVVGSTSKTQYF. The gene calls are TRBV11-2 and TRBJ2-5, with D uncertain. This CDR3 region has 16 residues. Trimming left V 1 base short and J 6 bases short, with 18 bases between. The germline V gene encodes CDR1 SGHAT and CDR2 FQNNGV.